These 5 T cell receptor beta chains were sequenced from one sample in a study of shared clonotypes between healthy human individuals (dated by TCRdb to between 2020 and 2021). Library preparation employed the immunoSEQ multiplex PCR assay. TCRdb obtained this table from immuneACCESS and retained in-frame rearrangements with V and J assigned. These tables miss some clones; where compared with another copy, unresolved V genes account for less than half of the shortfall, and the remainder is unexplained. For this sample the table gives approximately 2,000,000 clones, of which roughly 92% were detected only once. More than 0.35% of the sample lies in the top ten. Material for sequencing was naive CD4+ T cells from PBMCs. The cell subset or site label for this specimen denotes: CD45RA+ positively selected. These TCRs come from a young man in good health. Some clones in this sample may be carry-over from other donors' samples.

Here the CDR3 reads CSVIAKSSYEQYF. The CDR3 coding sequence is TGCAGCGTGATAGCGAAGAGCTCCTACGAGCAGTACTTC. The chain combines TRBV29-1 with TRBJ2-7, with a possible D match to TRBD2 (5 bases). This CDR3 contains 13 residues. V lost 6 bases and J lost 0, with 12 bases in between. CDR1 is SQVTM, CDR2 ANQGSEA, per germline.

Notes on this clone: Other DNA variants within this sample encode the same CDR3. The chain links TRBV6-4 to TRBJ2-1; D uncertain. This CDR3 is built from 12 residues. Per germline, CDR1 MRHNA and CDR2 SNTAGT. Trimming removed 2 bases at V and 4 bases at J, with 3 bases between. The CDR3 DNA is TGTGCCAGCAGTGACAGGTACAATGAGCAGTTCTTC. Translated: CASSDRYNEQFF.

The chain uses TRBV5-1 and TRBJ2-5; 9 nucleotides line up with TRBD1. V shed 0 bases, J shed 2 bases, and the junction held 5 bases outside the gene matches. Germline V lookup: CDR1 SGHRS, CDR2 YFSETQ. This CDR3 comprises 16 residues. CDR3 amino acids: CASSLGGQGPQETQYF. CDR3 DNA: TGCGCCAGCAGCTTGGGGGGACAGGGACCGCAAGAGACCCAGTACTTC.

The chain is built from TRBV11-3 and TRBJ2-7, with TRBD2 matching 13 bases. The CDR3 contains 18 residues. V was clipped by 7 bases and J by 6 bases; unmatched bases: 18. CDR1 SGHNT and CDR2 YENEEA come from the germline V gene. In DNA, the CDR3 is TGTGCCAGCAACCTGGTAAATTTACCGACTAGCGGGAGGTGCGAGCAGTACTTC. Translated, it gives CASNLVNLPTSGRCEQYF.

The V gene is TRBV18, the J gene TRBJ1-3; perhaps TRBD1 as D (6 bases). With 6 bases removed from V and 0 bases from J, the gap between germline ends came to 12 bases. This CDR3 region has 15 residues. CDR1 KGHSH and CDR2 LQKENI come from the germline V gene. The CDR3 spells CASSSRGDSGNTIYF. CDR3 nucleotide sequence: TGTGCCAGCTCGTCCAGGGGCGACTCTGGAAACACCATATATTTT.